The 28 T cell receptor beta chains below come from one sample, sequenced in a study of cytomegalovirus exposure and HLA in healthy donors. PCR used 60 Vbeta primers and 13 Jbeta primers. Repertoires were generated with immunoSEQ multiplex PCR, while TCRdb's copy carries only in-frame clones and drops some. The sample has around 50,000 clones, roughly 53% seen once. The sequencing sample was made of PBMCs. These receptors all come from a human donor in good health.

This clone was found a few times. The chain carries TRBV5-1 and TRBJ2-1; 9 nucleotides line up with TRBD1. The CDR3 covers 17 residues. J lost 3 bases, V lost 4 bases, and 11 bases had no gene match. Germline CDR1 reads SGHRS; CDR2 reads YFSETQ. Here the CDR3 reads CASSRVAGTGLYNEQFF. CDR3 DNA: TGCGCCAGCAGCAGGGTAGCTGGGACAGGGCTCTACAATGAGCAGTTCTTC.

This clone has a handful of counts. This chain links TRBV29-1 with TRBJ1-5, with 9 bases matching TRBD1. Germline values: CDR1 SQVTM, CDR2 ANQGSEA. The CDR3 consists of 15 residues. With 4 bases clipped from V and 7 bases from J, the junction kept 11 bases outside the gene matches. The CDR3 here is CSVGGTGLGYQPQHF. The CDR3 region has the DNA TGCAGCGTTGGGGGGACAGGGTTAGGATACCAGCCCCAGCATTTT. The full variable domain, in which reference TRBV29-1 and TRBJ1-5 provide the parts outside the CDR3, is SAVISQKPSRDICQRGTSLTIQCQVDSQVTMMFWYRQQPGQSLTLIATANQGSEATYESGFVIDKFPISRPNLTFSTLTVSNMSPEDSSIYLCSVGGTGLGYQPQHFGDGTRLSIL.

This chain links TRBV7-2 with TRBJ2-1; 8 bases map to TRBD1. V lost 5 bases to trimming and J lost 13 bases; unmatched junction nucleotides: 16. CDR1 SGHTA and CDR2 FQGNSA come from the germline V gene. The CDR3 has 15 amino acids. The CDR3 nucleotides read TGTGCCAGCAGCCGCAATCCTACCGGACAGGGTTATCAGTTCTTC. It translates to CASSRNPTGQGYQFF.

V gene TRBV7-2 combines with J gene TRBJ1-1; D not certain. V was trimmed by 3 bases and J by 4 bases, leaving 12 bases between them. In germline, CDR1 is SGHTA, CDR2 FQGNSA. The CDR3 covers 14 residues. The CDR3 DNA sequence: TGTGCCAGCAGCTTTCAAACTAGGGCCACTGAAGCTTTCTTT. It specifies CASSFQTRATEAFF. Drawing the rest from reference TRBV7-2 and TRBJ1-1, the complete variable domain is GAGVSQSPSNKVTEKGKDVELRCDPISGHTALYWYRQSLGQGLEFLIYFQGNSAPDKSGLPSDRFSAERTGGSVSTLTIQRTQQEDSAVYLCASSFQTRATEAFFGQGTRLTVV.

The chain uses TRBV5-5 and TRBJ2-5; 9 bases match TRBD2. The germline V gene encodes CDR1 SGHKS and CDR2 YYEKEE (reference sequence). Trimming removed 2 bases from V and 4 bases from J; junction bases left unmatched: 3. The CDR3 runs to 14 residues. CDR3: CASSFAGGGETQYF. The DNA of the CDR3 is TGTGCCAGCAGCTTCGCGGGGGGGGGAGAGACCCAGTACTTC.

This chain joins TRBV27 and TRBJ2-5, with 9 nucleotides matching TRBD1. The tail of the sequence fits TRBJ2-7 better, so the J call may be wrong. The length of the CDR3 is 17 residues. In germline, CDR1 is MNHEY, CDR2 SMNVEV (reference sequence). CDR3 DNA: TGTGCCAGCAGCCCCGGGAGTGTCGGGACAGGGTTGTACGAGCAGTACTTC. This encodes CASSPGSVGTGLYEQYF.

The chain combines TRBV27 with TRBJ1-5; 9 bases line up with TRBD1. Germline loops: CDR1 MNHEY, CDR2 SMNVEV (reference sequence). The V segment lost 6 bases and the J segment 6 bases; nucleotides outside the gene matches: 6. This CDR3 comprises 14 residues. CDR3 sequence reads: CASSQGQGVQPQHF. DNA of the CDR3: TGTGCCAGCAGCCAGGGACAGGGAGTTCAGCCCCAGCATTTT.

This clone was detected only a few times. This chain joins TRBV27 and TRBJ2-7; the D is unclear. The germline gives CDR1 MNHEY, CDR2 SMNVEV (reference sequence). Between the trimmed V and J ends, which lost 3 bases and 0 bases, there was a span of 6 bases. The CDR3 is 13 residues long. CDR3 nucleotide sequence: TGTGCCAGCAGTTTTTCCCTCTCCTACGAGCAGTACTTC. Its translation: CASSFSLSYEQYF.

This sequence joins TRBV27 and TRBJ2-7; 7 positions match TRBD1. The CDR3 is made up of 13 amino acids. The J segment lost 2 bases and the V segment lost 6 bases, leaving 4 bases of the junction unmatched. The germline CDR1 and CDR2 sequences are MNHEY and SMNVEV (reference sequence). The CDR3: CASRTGPTYEQYF. The DNA for the CDR3 is TGTGCCAGCAGGACAGGGCCCACCTACGAGCAGTACTTC.

The CDR3 spells CASFGQGEETQYF. The DNA for the CDR3 is TGTGCCAGCTTTGGACAGGGAGAAGAGACCCAGTACTTC. The chain couples TRBV7-9 to TRBJ2-5; 8 nucleotides align to TRBD1. CDR3 length: 13 amino acids. Germline CDR1 reads SEHNR; CDR2 reads FQNEAQ (reference sequence). With V trimmed by 8 bases and J by 3 bases, 5 bases remained unmatched.

The chain couples TRBV27 to TRBJ2-7; 8 nucleotides match TRBD2. Unmatched junction bases numbered 7, after V lost 3 bases and J lost 3 bases. Germline V gene lookup returns CDR1 MNHEY and CDR2 SMNVEV (reference sequence). The CDR3 is 15 amino acids. The CDR3 DNA follows: TGTGCCAGCAGTTTCGGCGGGGGGCTTCTCTACGAGCAGTACTTC. Its translation is CASSFGGGLLYEQYF.

The chain is built from TRBV6-1 and TRBJ1-2, with 9 positions matching TRBD1. After removal of 3 bases from V and 5 bases from J, the junction contained 7 bases not matched to a gene. This CDR3 region has 15 residues. Germline CDR1 and CDR2: MNHNS and SASEGT. The CDR3 sequence is CASSEGTGRQYGYTF. The CDR3 DNA sequence: TGTGCCAGCAGTGAGGGGACAGGGAGACAGTATGGCTACACCTTC.

For this clone: At one boundary the junction diverges from the germline segment, which might be a read error. The chain has TRBV7-9 and TRBJ1-2; D uncertain. Germline CDR1 and CDR2: SEHNR and FQNEAQ (reference sequence). There are 15 residues in the CDR3. The CDR3 region is CSSSPPDIANYGYTF. CDR3 DNA sequence: TGTTCCAGCAGCCCGCCAGACATAGCTAACTATGGCTACACCTTC.

The V call is TRBV2, the J call TRBJ1-5; tentatively, D is TRBD1 (5 bases). This CDR3 spans 16 amino acids. The ends were cut back, 6 bases at V and 2 bases at J, with 17 bases in the middle. Germline V gene sequence: CDR1 SNHLY, CDR2 FYNNEI. The chain's CDR3 is CASSSEGDFGNQPQHF. The CDR3 DNA reads TGTGCCAGCAGCAGTGAAGGGGATTTTGGCAATCAGCCCCAGCATTTT.

V and J are TRBV7-9 and TRBJ2-3, with 13 bases that match TRBD2. V lost 4 bases to trimming and J lost 5 bases; unmatched junction nucleotides: 3. The CDR3 runs to 15 residues. The germline V gene has CDR1 SEHNR and CDR2 FQNEAQ (reference sequence). CDR3 nucleotides: TGTGCCAGCAGCTCCCGGACTAGCGGGGGAGATACGCAGTATTTT. As protein: CASSSRTSGGDTQYF. The complete variable domain, with remaining parts taken from reference TRBV7-9 and TRBJ2-3, reads DTGVSQNPRHKITKRGQNVTFRCDPISEHNRLYWYRQTLGQGPEFLTYFQNEAQLEKSRLLSDRFSAERPKGSFSTLEIQRTEQGDSAMYLCASSSRTSGGDTQYFGPGTRLTVL.

The rearrangement links TRBV6-1 to TRBJ2-2; the match to TRBD1 covers 9 bases. V was clipped by 6 bases and J by 4 bases; unmatched bases: 3. This CDR3 comprises 14 residues. The germline V gene has CDR1 MNHNS and CDR2 SASEGT. The CDR3 loop is CASRDRGSTGELFF. CDR3 sequence (DNA): TGTGCCAGCAGGGACAGGGGAAGCACCGGGGAGCTGTTTTTT.

This clone occurred a few times. This chain connects TRBV5-6 to TRBJ1-2, with D uncertain. The CDR3 has 13 amino acids. Trimming cost V 0 bases and J 7 bases, with 10 bases left between them. CDR1 is SGHDT and CDR2 is YYEEEE in the germline V gene. The CDR3 loop reads CASSLGVAGGYTF. CDR3 DNA sequence: TGTGCCAGCAGCTTGGGAGTAGCCGGTGGCTACACCTTC.

V usage is TRBV5-4 and J usage is TRBJ2-1; TRBD1 matches 9 bases. This CDR3 region has 16 residues. J lost 2 bases, V lost 10 bases, and 13 bases had no gene match. Per the germline V gene, CDR1 is SGHNT and CDR2 is YYREEE (reference sequence). The DNA of the CDR3 is TGTGCCGGGGGGACAGGGTCCGACTTTACCTACAATGAGCAGTTCTTC. This gives the protein CAGGTGSDFTYNEQFF.

The chain recombines TRBV2 with TRBJ1-2, with 10 bases fitting TRBD1. The CDR3 extends over 13 amino acids. With V trimmed by 6 bases and J by 7 bases, 5 bases remained unmatched. Germline loops: CDR1 SNHLY, CDR2 FYNNEI. CDR3 amino acids: CASSSTGGVGYTF. The CDR3 nucleotides are TGTGCCAGCAGCTCGACAGGGGGCGTTGGCTACACCTTC.

The rearrangement joins TRBV5-8 to TRBJ1-5, with D uncertain. This CDR3 spans 14 amino acids. V shed 6 bases and J shed 6 bases, with 16 bases lying between them. CDR1 is SGHTS, CDR2 YDEGEE, per germline. The CDR3 DNA reads TGTGCCAGCAACCTGAGGGTTCCCTCTCAGCCCCAGCATTTT. This gives the protein CASNLRVPSQPQHF.

This clone was seen more than once but under ten times. The chain couples TRBV2 to TRBJ2-6, with 11 bases that match TRBD1. The CDR3 is 15 amino acids. CDR1 is SNHLY, CDR2 FYNNEI, per germline. The J segment lost 9 bases and the V segment lost 3 bases, leaving 4 bases of the junction unmatched. The CDR3: CASSDRTGGGNVLTF. The CDR3, as DNA: TGTGCCAGCAGTGATAGGACAGGGGGCGGCAACGTCCTGACTTTC.

The rearrangement links TRBV9 to TRBJ1-4, with D possibly matching TRBD1 (5 bases). Trimming left V 3 bases short and J 1 base short, with 10 bases between. This CDR3 comprises 15 residues. Germline V gene lookup returns CDR1 SGDLS and CDR2 YYNGEE. The CDR3 DNA reads TGTGCCAGCAGCGCCGGGGGGGGAACTAATGAAAAACTGTTTTTT. Translating it yields CASSAGGGTNEKLFF.

This clone was counted a few times. The chain carries TRBV5-4 and TRBJ2-3; 8 nucleotides line up with TRBD2. The CDR3 runs 15 residues. Unmatched junction bases numbered 1, after V lost 0 bases and J lost 1 base. Germline lookup yields CDR1 SGHNT and CDR2 YYREEE (reference sequence). CDR3 bases: TGTGCCAGCAGCTTGGTGACTAGCGGCACAGATACGCAGTATTTT. It codes for CASSLVTSGTDTQYF.

Only a few counts were recorded for this clone. V usage is TRBV5-4 and J usage is TRBJ1-6, with D possibly being TRBD1 (5 bases). Germline V gene lookup returns CDR1 SGHNT and CDR2 YYREEE (reference sequence). The CDR3 is made up of 15 amino acids. The V end lost 4 bases, the J end lost 2 bases, and 10 bases lay between the germline ends. CDR3 sequence: CASSPPGAYNSPLHF. DNA of the CDR3: TGTGCCAGCAGCCCGCCGGGGGCCTATAATTCACCCCTCCACTTT.

This chain connects TRBV5-1 to TRBJ2-5, with 9 bases that match TRBD1. Germline CDR1 reads SGHRS; CDR2 reads YFSETQ. There are 14 residues in the CDR3. Unmatched junction bases numbered 8, after V lost 6 bases and J lost 5 bases. The CDR3: CASTSGTGRETQYF. The DNA of the CDR3 is TGCGCCAGCACCTCCGGGACAGGGCGGGAGACCCAGTACTTC.

The chain recombines TRBV27 with TRBJ2-7, with D perhaps matching TRBD2 (5 bases). The V and J ends lost 1 base and 1 base respectively, with 11 bases between them. CDR3 length: 15 amino acids. Germline V lookup: CDR1 MNHEY, CDR2 SMNVEV (reference sequence). CDR3 amino acids: CASSLYPGLSYEQYF. CDR3 bases: TGTGCCAGCAGTTTATACCCGGGGTTATCCTACGAGCAGTACTTC.

By sample share, this clone is large. V usage is TRBV6-5 and J usage is TRBJ1-1; tentative D call: TRBD1 (6 bases). CDR1 MNHEY and CDR2 SVGAGI come from the germline V gene. The CDR3 runs to 13 residues. Trimming left V 7 bases short and J 4 bases short, with 13 bases between. The CDR3 sequence: CASNQQGSTEAFF. CDR3 DNA: TGTGCCAGCAATCAACAGGGTAGCACTGAAGCTTTCTTT.

This rearrangement joins TRBV6-6 to TRBJ1-5, with D perhaps matching TRBD1 (5 bases). This CDR3 spans 16 amino acids. Trimming left V 7 bases short and J 4 bases short, with 20 bases between. CDR1 is MNHNY, CDR2 SVGAGI, per germline (reference sequence). CDR3 nucleotide sequence: TGTGCCAGCATCGAGCGCCGCGACAGCGTAAATCAGCCCCAGCATTTT. Translation gives CASIERRDSVNQPQHF.